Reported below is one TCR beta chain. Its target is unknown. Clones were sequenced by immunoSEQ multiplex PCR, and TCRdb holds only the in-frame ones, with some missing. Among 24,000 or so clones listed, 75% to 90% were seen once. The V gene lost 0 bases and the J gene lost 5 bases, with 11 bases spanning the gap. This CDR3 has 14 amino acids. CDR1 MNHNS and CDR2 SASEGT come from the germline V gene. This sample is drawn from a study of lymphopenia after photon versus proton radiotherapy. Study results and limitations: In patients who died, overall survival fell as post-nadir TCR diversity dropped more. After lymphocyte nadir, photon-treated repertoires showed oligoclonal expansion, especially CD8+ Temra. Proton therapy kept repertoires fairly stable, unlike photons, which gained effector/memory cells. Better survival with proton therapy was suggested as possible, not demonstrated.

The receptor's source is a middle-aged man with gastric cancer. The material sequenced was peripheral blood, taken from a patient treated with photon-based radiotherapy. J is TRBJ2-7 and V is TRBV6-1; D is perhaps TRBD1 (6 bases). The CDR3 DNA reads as TGTGCCAGCAGTGAAGCGGCAGGGGTGAACGAGCAGTACTTC. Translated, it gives CASSEAAGVNEQYF.